This TCR beta chain was captured by sequencing in a study of cytomegalovirus exposure and HLA in healthy donors. This clone has a single count. Its antigen is not known. The germline CDR1 and CDR2 sequences are SGHTA and FQGTGA. The CDR3 extends over 15 amino acids. V lost 6 bases and J 7 bases, leaving 19 bases between the germline ends. Study-wide results and limits: With high specificity and sensitivity, the classifier reportedly diagnosed cytomegalovirus status. In a later analysis, HLA-C alleles had the fewest associated TCRs, DRB1 alleles the most.

It was with 60 Vbeta and 13 Jbeta primers that the PCR ran. Profiling relied on immunoSEQ multiplex PCR, and the TCRdb table lists in-frame clones only, not all of them. This sample has over 200,000 clones, with approximately 90% found just once. The TCR originated in a woman aged 18-29 years in good health and CMV-seronegative. Sequenced sample: PBMCs. This chain connects TRBV7-3 to TRBJ2-1; D is possibly TRBD1 (5 bases). The CDR3 sequence: CASSIRVGVENEQFF. The DNA for the CDR3 is TGTGCCAGCAGTATCAGGGTAGGTGTTGAGAATGAGCAGTTCTTC.